The text below deals with one T cell receptor (beta chain). No antigen is known for it. A junction boundary mismatches the germline segment, possibly from a read error. The roughly 42 donors, aged about 6 to 95 years, were systemically healthy Caucasian individuals from Russia. Each donor gave ten milliliters of peripheral blood, drawn into EDTA-treated Vacutainer tubes. Ficoll-Paque density-gradient centrifugation was used to isolate PBMCs, with at least 6.5 million per sample. Total RNA was extracted from PBMCs with Trizol reagent, with at least 6 micrograms obtained per sample. For every donor, an aliquot of PBMCs went through flow cytometry to measure the percentages of naive CD45RAhigh/CD27high T cells. This sample is part of a study of blood T cells in healthy people across ages (dated by TCRdb to about 2015). In the study overall: In model experiments, template switching captured roughly one uniquely barcoded TCR beta cDNA molecule for every two T cells. Using deep sequencing normalized with unique cDNA molecular identifiers, the study measured how TCR beta repertoire diversity changes with age. The donors were divided into four age groups: young (average 16 years), middle-aged (almost 40), aged (approximately 59) and long-lived (roughly 82). To avoid experimental bias, donors of different ages were randomly spread across the sequencing lanes. Using the same blood draw, the study looked at two additional independent replicas of 1 million unique cDNA reads for two donors, one aged 18 to 30 and the other aged 80 or older.

Library generation was performed with 5' RACE. The reads were generated on an Illumina HiSeq 2500. A second roughly 6 to 11 cycle PCR used a sample-barcoded 5' primer and a J-beta primer mix. Each TCR beta cDNA molecule received a unique molecular identifier from a template-switch 5' adaptor carrying 12 random nucleotides. At least 2.5 million CDR3-containing paired-end reads were obtained from each sample. First-strand cDNA was synthesized from all RNA with the Mint cDNA synthesis kit, primed by a TRBC-specific oligonucleotide. Following uracil-DNA glycosylase treatment, all cDNA underwent a first 18-cycle PCR with the universal primers M1SS and BC2_uni_R. The original methods were these. For normalization, 1 million high-quality reads, each with a distinct molecular identifier, were randomly selected from each sample. Instead of being binned into consensus sequences, reads with shared molecular identifiers were discarded. CDR3 identification, clonotype clustering and error correction used MiTCR with a Q25 quality threshold and the strictest error-elimination algorithm. A nonparametric unseen species model using Euler transformation provided a lower-bound estimate of total TCR beta diversity. Using fastp at Q25 and MiXCR, TCRdb reprocessed the public reads and kept productive beta chains. Here each entry gathers all rows of one CDR3 protein and keeps the most common genes and DNA. The V and J calls come from TCRdb's annotation, not from the publication. Present in this sample are more than 650,000 distinct CDR3 sequences, 53% of which were seen just once. The ten largest clones add up to approximately 40% of the sample.

The investigation overall reported the following: Because donor CMV infection status was unknown, age-related changes in expanded clonotypes were potentially confounded. Compared with the aged group, the long-lived group had more naive CD4+ T cells, fewer expanded clones and increased TCR diversity, suggesting age selection. Because profiling used bulk unsorted PBMCs, naive and antigen-experienced compartments could not be compared conclusively. Observed TCR beta diversity per million T cells fell roughly linearly with age, and a significant reduction was already apparent by age roughly 41. Estimates of total diversity based on one million sequenced T cells were considered lower bounds and underestimates. A strong correlation was found between observed TCR beta diversity and the percentage of naive T cells measured by flow cytometry.

The receptor was derived from a man older than 75 in good health. Sequencing was performed on blood.

Read as DNA, the sequence is TGTGCCAGCAGCCAACTAGCGACCCACACAGATGCGCAGTATTTT. Translated, this is CASSQLATHTDAQYF. The receptor chain draws on TRBV7-2 and TRBJ2-3; the central 7 bases match TRBD2. The cysteine opens and the phenylalanine closes a CDR3 of 15 amino acids. The entry retains the CDR3 DNA only, 45 bases that are in frame from base 1. CDR1 and CDR2 (SGHTA, FQGNSA) derive from the germline V gene.